This T cell receptor (beta chain) was identified during a study of vaccination and CD4 T cells after COVID-19. Study summary: Either the Pfizer-BioNTech BNT162b2 or Moderna mRNA-1273 vaccine was given as two doses.

At the Johns Hopkins FTIC core, DNA taken from cultured CD4+ T cells was sequenced by way of the Oncomine TCR Beta short-read assay. TCRdb re-called the PCR reads with MiXCR, one entry per CDR3 protein. The data contain about 12,000 distinct CDR3 sequences, 75% to 85% of them singletons. Treatment given: roughly ten-day PBMC culture with coronavirus spike peptide pools or control peptides (ViraFEST assay). J lost 4 bases, V lost 4 bases, and 8 bases had no gene match. CDR3 length: 15 residues. The V gene's germline CDR1 is MNHEY and CDR2 SVGAGI. This clonotype has a single count. Its specificity is unknown.

Sample: CD4+ T cells from blood, cultured in vitro. The V call is TRBV6-5, the J call TRBJ1-2; 8 bases agree with TRBD1. This receptor was identified in a human donor who had recovered from COVID-19. Written as DNA, the CDR3 is TGTGCCAGCAGTTCCTCCGACAGGGGCGGCTATGGCTACACCTTC. Protein: CASSSSDRGGYGYTF.